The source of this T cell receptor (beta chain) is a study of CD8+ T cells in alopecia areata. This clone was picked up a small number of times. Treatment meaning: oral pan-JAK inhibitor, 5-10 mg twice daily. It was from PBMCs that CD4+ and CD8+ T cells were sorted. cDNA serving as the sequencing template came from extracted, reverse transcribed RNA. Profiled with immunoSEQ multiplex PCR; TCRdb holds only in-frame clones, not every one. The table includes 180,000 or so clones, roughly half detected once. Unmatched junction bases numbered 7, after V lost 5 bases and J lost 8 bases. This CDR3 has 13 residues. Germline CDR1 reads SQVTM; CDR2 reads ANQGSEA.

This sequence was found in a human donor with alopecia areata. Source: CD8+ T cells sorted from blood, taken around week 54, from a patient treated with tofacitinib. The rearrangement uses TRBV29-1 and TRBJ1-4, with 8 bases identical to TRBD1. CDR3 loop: CSVRTGSVEKLFF. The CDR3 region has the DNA TGCAGCGTTCGGACAGGGAGCGTCGAAAAACTGTTTTTT.